The entry that follows covers one TCR beta chain sequence. The age range of participants was about 18 to 89 years, with residence in some 25 US areas. Grouping used clinical history reported by participants in a survey and questionnaire. Authors' analysis steps: Amplification of reference gene primers was used by the study to estimate nucleated cell counts. This table comes from immunoSEQ multiplex PCR, and its TCRdb copy is limited to in-frame clones, with some not included. For V, J and clone size, that table is used; D and trimming come from the DNA. The sample carries 200,000 or so clones, about 85% recorded once. The record originates from a study of blood T cell repertoires in COVID-19. This CDR3 region has 13 residues. The ends lost 4 bases at V and 4 bases at J; junction bases unmatched: 6. Germline V CDR1 and CDR2: SQVTM, ANQGSEA.

The sequencing sample was made of PBMCs or T cells enriched from blood (not recorded which). This receptor was identified in a man aged 25-45 years who had recovered from COVID-19. The genes are TRBV29-1 and TRBJ2-5; 7 bases agree with TRBD2. The CDR3 nucleotides are TGCAGCGTTGGGGGTGGGGAGGGAGAGACCCAGTACTTC. Amino acids: CSVGGGEGETQYF.